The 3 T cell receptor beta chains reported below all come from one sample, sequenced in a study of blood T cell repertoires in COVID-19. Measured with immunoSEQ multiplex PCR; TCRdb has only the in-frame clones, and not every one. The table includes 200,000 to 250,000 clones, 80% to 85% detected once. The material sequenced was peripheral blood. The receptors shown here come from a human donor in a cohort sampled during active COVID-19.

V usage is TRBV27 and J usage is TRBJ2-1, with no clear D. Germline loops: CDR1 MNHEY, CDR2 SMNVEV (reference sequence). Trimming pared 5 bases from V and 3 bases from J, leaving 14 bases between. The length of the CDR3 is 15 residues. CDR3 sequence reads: CASSQLSLVYNEQFF. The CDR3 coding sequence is TGTGCCAGCAGTCAACTTAGTTTGGTCTACAATGAGCAGTTCTTC.

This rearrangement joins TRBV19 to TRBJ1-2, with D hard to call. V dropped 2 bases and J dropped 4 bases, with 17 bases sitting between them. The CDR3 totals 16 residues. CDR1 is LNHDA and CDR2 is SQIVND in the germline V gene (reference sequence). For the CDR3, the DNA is TGTGCCAGTAGTATAAAGGCGGCCTTACTACCCTATGGCTACACCTTC. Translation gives CASSIKAALLPYGYTF.

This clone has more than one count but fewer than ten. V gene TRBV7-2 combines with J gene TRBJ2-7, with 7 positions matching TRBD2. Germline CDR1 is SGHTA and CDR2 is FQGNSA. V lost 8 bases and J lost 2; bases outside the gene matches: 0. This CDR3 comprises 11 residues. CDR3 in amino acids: CASGRAYEQYF. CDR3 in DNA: TGTGCCAGCGGGAGGGCCTACGAGCAGTACTTC.